These T cell receptor beta chains were read from a single sample in a study of blood T cell repertoires in COVID-19. This table comes from immunoSEQ multiplex PCR, and its TCRdb copy is limited to in-frame clones, with some not included. Of 120,000 or so clones listed, roughly 90% are singletons. Material: peripheral blood. The receptor source for this set is a man over 45 with acute or convalescent COVID-19. Each CDR3 is given with its conserved first and last residue. The order of the fields is CDR3 length, clone size, D gene, J gene, V gene, CDR3 protein, CDR3 DNA. A D gene is named only where the DNA matches it firmly. Clone size is shown for a subset of rows, as once, few, many or a class of expanded clone.

length: 13; size: -; D: TRBD1; J: TRBJ2-7; V: TRBV6-5; CDR3: CASSRDRDYEQYF; DNA: TGTGCCAGCAGCCGGGACAGGGACTACGAGCAGTACTTC
length: 15; size: once; D: TRBD1; J: TRBJ2-7; V: TRBV30; CDR3: CAWSSWTGETYEQYF; DNA: TGTGCCTGGAGTTCTTGGACAGGGGAAACCTACGAGCAGTACTTC
length: 18; size: -; D: TRBD2; J: TRBJ2-6; V: TRBV7-6; CDR3: CASSSRAGDLSGANVLTF; DNA: TGTGCCAGCAGCTCAAGAGCGGGAGACCTCTCTGGGGCCAACGTCCTGACTTTC
length: 15; size: once; D: -; J: TRBJ1-2; V: TRBV27; CDR3: CASSLTTGIRYGYTF; DNA: TGTGCCAGCAGTTTAACCACAGGGATTCGGTATGGCTACACCTTC
length: 13; size: -; D: -; J: TRBJ1-5; V: TRBV10-2; CDR3: CASSDSSNQPQHF; DNA: TGCGCCAGCAGTGACAGTTCCAATCAGCCCCAGCATTTT
length: 15; size: once; D: -; J: TRBJ2-1; V: TRBV30; CDR3: CAWTSTSSSYNEQFF; DNA: TGTGCCTGGACTTCAACTTCTAGCTCCTACAATGAGCAGTTCTTC
length: 14; size: -; D: -; J: TRBJ2-1; V: TRBV19; CDR3: CASSPAGSIPEQFF; DNA: TGTGCCAGTAGTCCGGCGGGATCTATCCCCGAGCAGTTCTTC
length: 17; size: -; D: TRBD2; J: TRBJ2-4; V: TRBV10-2; CDR3: CASSPLAGGQDKNIQYF; DNA: TGCGCCAGCAGTCCGCTAGCGGGAGGGCAGGACAAAAACATTCAGTACTTC
length: 15; size: -; D: -; J: TRBJ1-1; V: TRBV7-9; CDR3: CASSLEQGRNTEAFF; DNA: TGTGCCAGCAGCTTAGAACAGGGAAGGAACACTGAAGCTTTCTTT
length: 15; size: -; D: -; J: TRBJ1-1; V: TRBV5-1; CDR3: CASSPSQVPSTEAFF; DNA: TGCGCCAGCAGCCCCTCACAGGTTCCGTCCACTGAAGCTTTCTTT
length: 17; size: -; D: -; J: TRBJ1-1; V: TRBV5-5; CDR3: CASSFRLKQGMNTEAFF; DNA: TGTGCCAGCAGCTTCCGACTAAAACAGGGTATGAACACTGAAGCTTTCTTT
length: 16; size: -; D: TRBD1; J: TRBJ1-1; V: TRBV6-1; CDR3: CASSDPLVTGDTEAFF; DNA: TGTGCCAGCAGTGACCCTCTCGTCACAGGGGACACTGAAGCTTTCTTT
length: 17; size: -; D: -; J: TRBJ1-2; V: TRBV27; CDR3: CASSFSSRDSFLYGYTF; DNA: TGTGCCAGCAGTTTCTCATCTCGGGACTCCTTCCTCTATGGCTACACCTTC
length: 15; size: -; D: TRBD2; J: TRBJ2-7; V: TRBV7-7; CDR3: CASSLDEREGREQYF; DNA: TGTGCCAGCAGCTTAGATGAACGGGAGGGTCGGGAGCAGTACTTC
length: 14; size: -; D: TRBD2; J: TRBJ2-3; V: TRBV18; CDR3: CASSPGLAGDTQYF; DNA: TGTGCCAGCTCGCCAGGACTAGCGGGAGATACGCAGTATTTT
length: 14; size: once; D: -; J: TRBJ2-3; V: TRBV9; CDR3: CASSPRLSTDTQYF; DNA: TGTGCCAGCAGCCCGCGACTGAGCACAGATACGCAGTATTTT
length: 16; size: -; D: TRBD1; J: TRBJ1-4; V: TRBV7-8; CDR3: CASSLGRAGGNEKLFF; DNA: TGTGCCAGCAGCTTAGGACGCGCAGGGGGAAATGAAAAACTGTTTTTT
length: 16; size: -; D: TRBD2; J: TRBJ2-1; V: TRBV6-6; CDR3: CASSERRLAAYNEQFF; DNA: TGTGCCAGCAGCGAAAGAAGACTAGCGGCCTACAATGAGCAGTTCTTC
length: 18; size: -; D: -; J: TRBJ2-6; V: TRBV29-1; CDR3: CSVEDPPRGLFEANVLTF; DNA: TGCAGCGTTGAAGATCCTCCAAGGGGACTCTTTGAAGCCAACGTCCTGACTTTC
length: 14; size: once; D: TRBD1; J: TRBJ1-2; V: TRBV6-5; CDR3: CASRSGQGTYGYTF; DNA: TGTGCCAGCAGATCGGGACAGGGAACCTATGGCTACACCTTC
length: 13; size: -; D: -; J: TRBJ2-3; V: TRBV5-1; CDR3: CASSTGGEIAQYF; DNA: TGCGCCAGCAGCACAGGGGGGGAAATCGCGCAGTATTTT
length: 14; size: -; D: TRBD2; J: TRBJ2-5; V: TRBV18; CDR3: CASSDLAGRTSQYF; DNA: TGTGCCAGCTCAGACCTAGCGGGACGTACTTCTCAGTACTTC
length: 14; size: -; D: -; J: TRBJ1-1; V: TRBV10-3; CDR3: CAISGMGQGTEAFF; DNA: TGTGCCATCAGTGGGATGGGGCAGGGGACTGAAGCTTTCTTT
length: 17; size: -; D: TRBD1; J: TRBJ2-1; V: TRBV24-1; CDR3: CATSDQTGGRLWNEQFF; DNA: TGTGCCACCAGTGACCAGACAGGGGGGAGGCTTTGGAATGAGCAGTTCTTC
length: 14; size: -; D: -; J: TRBJ2-7; V: TRBV19; CDR3: CASSMNRDSYEQYF; DNA: TGTGCCAGTAGTATGAACAGGGACTCCTACGAGCAGTACTTC
length: 11; size: -; D: -; J: TRBJ2-7; V: TRBV2; CDR3: CASSLSYEQYF; DNA: TGTGCCAGCAGTCTTAGCTACGAGCAGTACTTC
length: 15; size: -; D: -; J: TRBJ2-1; V: TRBV11-2; CDR3: CASRPLTVAYNEQFF; DNA: TGTGCCAGCAGGCCCCTGACAGTAGCCTACAATGAGCAGTTCTTC
length: 15; size: -; D: TRBD1; J: TRBJ2-2; V: TRBV7-2; CDR3: CASSLGGQAFGELFF; DNA: TGTGCCAGCAGCTTAGGAGGACAGGCCTTTGGGGAGCTGTTTTTT
length: 16; size: -; D: TRBD1; J: TRBJ1-3; V: TRBV28; CDR3: CASSPRTGSIGNTIYF; DNA: TGTGCCAGCAGCCCAAGGACAGGTTCAATAGGAAACACCATATATTTT
length: 15; size: -; D: TRBD2; J: TRBJ2-1; V: TRBV6-4; CDR3: CASSESGGGYNEQFF; DNA: TGTGCCAGCAGTGAATCGGGAGGGGGGTACAATGAGCAGTTCTTC
length: 17; size: -; D: -; J: TRBJ1-2; V: TRBV24-1; CDR3: CATSEPPGLPYGYGYTF; DNA: TGTGCCACCAGTGAACCCCCGGGACTTCCCTATGGGTATGGCTACACCTTC
length: 15; size: -; D: TRBD1; J: TRBJ2-2; V: TRBV7-9; CDR3: CASSSLGQAGGELFF; DNA: TGTGCCAGCAGCTCGCTCGGACAGGCGGGCGGGGAGCTGTTTTTT
length: 15; size: -; D: -; J: TRBJ2-3; V: TRBV19; CDR3: CASTRAGRLADTQYF; DNA: TGTGCCAGTACCAGGGCCGGCCGTCTTGCAGATACGCAGTATTTT
length: 14; size: -; D: TRBD1; J: TRBJ1-2; V: TRBV6-5; CDR3: CASRPGQGGYGYTF; DNA: TGTGCCAGCAGACCCGGACAGGGGGGATATGGCTACACCTTC
length: 15; size: -; D: -; J: TRBJ2-5; V: TRBV7-7; CDR3: CASSIMGGTGETQYF; DNA: TGTGCCAGCAGCATTATGGGGGGAACCGGGGAGACCCAGTACTTC
length: 13; size: -; D: -; J: TRBJ1-2; V: TRBV24-1; CDR3: CATSDSRTDGYTF; DNA: TGTGCCACCAGTGATTCGAGGACAGATGGCTACACCTTC
length: 13; size: -; D: -; J: TRBJ2-7; V: TRBV12-5; CDR3: CASGLVRGSEQYF; DNA: TGTGCTAGTGGTTTGGTACGGGGGTCGGAGCAGTACTTC
length: 15; size: -; D: -; J: TRBJ2-2; V: TRBV9; CDR3: CASSMVAGQTGELFF; DNA: TGTGCCAGCAGCATGGTAGCGGGACAGACCGGGGAGCTGTTTTTT
length: 11; size: -; D: TRBD1; J: TRBJ1-2; V: TRBV12-3/TRBV12-4; CDR3: CASSRTGGYTF; DNA: TGTGCCAGCAGTAGGACAGGTGGCTACACCTTC
length: 14; size: -; D: TRBD1; J: TRBJ2-7; V: TRBV5-4; CDR3: CASSLRDRPYEQYF; DNA: TGTGCCAGCAGCCTCCGGGACAGACCTTACGAGCAGTACTTC
length: 15; size: -; D: TRBD1; J: TRBJ1-1; V: TRBV9; CDR3: CASSVGQGVVTEAFF; DNA: TGTGCCAGCAGCGTAGGACAGGGTGTAGTCACTGAAGCTTTCTTT
length: 15; size: -; D: TRBD1; J: TRBJ1-5; V: TRBV6-5; CDR3: CASSPQGAPRQPQHF; DNA: TGTGCCAGCAGTCCCCAGGGGGCGCCCCGTCAGCCCCAGCATTTT
length: 15; size: -; D: -; J: TRBJ1-1; V: TRBV18; CDR3: CASSSTGLSDTEAFF; DNA: TGTGCCAGCTCATCAACAGGGTTGTCGGACACTGAAGCTTTCTTT
length: 17; size: -; D: TRBD1; J: TRBJ1-1; V: TRBV5-1; CDR3: CASSLALTTGFTTEAFF; DNA: TGCGCCAGCAGCTTGGCCTTAACGACAGGGTTTACCACTGAAGCTTTCTTT
length: 13; size: -; D: -; J: TRBJ2-7; V: TRBV2; CDR3: CASSESPSYEQYF; DNA: TGTGCCAGCAGTGAATCTCCCTCCTACGAGCAGTACTTC
length: 15; size: -; D: TRBD2; J: TRBJ2-1; V: TRBV19; CDR3: CASSNAGVAGNEQFF; DNA: TGTGCCAGTAGTAACGCGGGAGTAGCTGGGAATGAGCAGTTCTTC
length: 17; size: -; D: TRBD2; J: TRBJ2-3; V: TRBV5-1; CDR3: CASSPEFSGTSTDTQYF; DNA: TGCGCCAGCAGCCCGGAATTTAGCGGGACTAGCACAGATACGCAGTATTTT
length: 15; size: -; D: TRBD2; J: TRBJ2-2; V: TRBV7-9; CDR3: CASSLQRENTGELFF; DNA: TGTGCCAGCAGCCTCCAGCGGGAGAACACCGGGGAGCTGTTTTTT
length: 15; size: once; D: TRBD1; J: TRBJ1-1; V: TRBV5-4; CDR3: CASSKDRGRNTEAFF; DNA: TGTGCCAGCAGCAAGGACAGGGGTAGGAACACTGAAGCTTTCTTT
length: 14; size: -; D: -; J: TRBJ1-4; V: TRBV11-2; CDR3: CASSPDRLLEKLFF; DNA: TGTGCCAGCAGCCCGGACAGACTACTTGAAAAACTGTTTTTT
length: 15; size: -; D: -; J: TRBJ1-3; V: TRBV19; CDR3: CASSIGQFGGNTIYF; DNA: TGTGCCAGTAGTATTGGACAGTTCGGTGGAAACACCATATATTTT
length: 17; size: -; D: TRBD2; J: TRBJ2-5; V: TRBV27; CDR3: CASSSLQGGGRVKTQYF; DNA: TGTGCCAGCAGTTCGCTTCAGGGCGGAGGGAGGGTGAAGACCCAGTACTTC
length: 13; size: -; D: -; J: TRBJ1-1; V: TRBV5-5; CDR3: CASSLDASIEAFF; DNA: TGTGCCAGCAGCTTGGATGCATCTATAGAAGCTTTCTTT
length: 14; size: -; D: -; J: TRBJ1-2; V: TRBV6-5; CDR3: CASSPSGGLYGYTF; DNA: TGTGCCAGCAGCCCCTCGGGGGGTCTCTATGGCTACACCTTC
length: 15; size: -; D: TRBD2; J: TRBJ2-7; V: TRBV5-1; CDR3: CASTPGLAEPYEQYF; DNA: TGCGCCAGCACCCCGGGACTAGCGGAACCCTACGAGCAGTACTTC
length: 14; size: -; D: TRBD2; J: TRBJ2-1; V: TRBV5-1; CDR3: CASRGSGGYNEQFF; DNA: TGCGCCAGCAGGGGTAGCGGGGGATACAATGAGCAGTTCTTC
length: 12; size: -; D: -; J: TRBJ2-3; V: TRBV5-1; CDR3: CASRVTVDTQYF; DNA: TGCGCCAGCAGGGTAACAGTAGATACGCAGTATTTT
length: 13; size: once; D: TRBD1; J: TRBJ2-5; V: TRBV19; CDR3: CASSIDRGVAQYF; DNA: TGTGCCAGTAGTATTGACAGGGGGGTTGCCCAGTACTTC